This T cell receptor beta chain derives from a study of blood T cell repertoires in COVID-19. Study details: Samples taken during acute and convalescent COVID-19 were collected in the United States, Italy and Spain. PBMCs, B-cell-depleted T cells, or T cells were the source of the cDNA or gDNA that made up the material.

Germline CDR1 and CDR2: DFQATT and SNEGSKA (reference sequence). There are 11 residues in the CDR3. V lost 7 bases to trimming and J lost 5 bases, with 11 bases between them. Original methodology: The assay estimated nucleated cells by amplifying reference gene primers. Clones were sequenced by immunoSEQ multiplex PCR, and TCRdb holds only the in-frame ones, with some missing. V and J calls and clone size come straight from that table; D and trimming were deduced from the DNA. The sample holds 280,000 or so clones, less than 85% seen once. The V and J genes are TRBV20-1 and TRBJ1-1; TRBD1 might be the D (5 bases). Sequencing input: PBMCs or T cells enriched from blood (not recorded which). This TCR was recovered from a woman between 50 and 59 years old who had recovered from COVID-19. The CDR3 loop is CSGGGETEAFF. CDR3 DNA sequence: TGCAGTGGGGGAGGGGAGACTGAAGCTTTCTTT.